Sequencing of this T cell receptor beta chain was carried out in a study of blood T cell repertoires in COVID-19. Cohorts were determined from participant-reported clinical history. In the original processing: Estimation of nucleated cell counts was performed using reference gene primer amplification. The protocol was immunoSEQ multiplex PCR, while the TCRdb copy is restricted to in-frame clones and leaves out a portion. V and J calls and clone size are given by that table; D and trimming were obtained from the DNA. The profile shows fewer than 350,000 clones, about nine tenths of them singletons. V trimming: 0 bases; J trimming: 0 bases; junction bases outside the gene matches: 5. CDR1 and CDR2 (germline): SGHRS, YFSETQ. The CDR3 totals 17 residues.

The specimen was PBMCs or T cells enriched from blood (not recorded which). This sequence joins TRBV5-1 and TRBJ1-5, with TRBD1 identical over 8 bases. The receptor comes from a man in his 60s who had recovered from COVID-19. Written as DNA, the CDR3 is TGCGCCAGCAGCTTGGGGGCGACAGGGGATAGCAATCAGCCCCAGCATTTT. Its translation: CASSLGATGDSNQPQHF.